This T cell receptor (beta chain) appears in the sequencing data of a study of read filtering for tumor transcriptome and immune sequencing. The wider study: IR-seq gave about 3.5 to 10.27 million TCR reads per sample; RNA-seq gave about 80 to 1273. Overall study findings and caveats: IR-seq captured clonotypes deeper and more reliably than RNA-seq.

Bone marrow was sampled from every patient at the time of active disease. This clonotype appeared many times. Its antigen is not identified. The length of the CDR3 is 16 residues. Germline-derived CDR1 and CDR2 are GTSNPN and SVGIG (reference sequence). The V gene end was trimmed by 0 bases and the J gene end by 10 bases; junction bases not matched to a gene: 13. The library was built from about 400 ng RNA with molecular barcoded adaptors for alpha/delta and beta/gamma chains. Each CDR3 protein is one row after TCRdb ran MiXCR on the reads. The sample lists fewer than 150,000 distinct CDR3 sequences, roughly 13% occurring once.

The sequenced material came from a population of CD138-negative cells sorted from bone marrow. The rearrangement links TRBV30 to TRBJ1-4; 8 bases are shared with TRBD1. The sequence was obtained from a donor at least 40 years old with multiple myeloma. CDR3 amino acids: CAWSVLPGQENVKLFF. CDR3 bases: TGTGCCTGGAGTGTCCTCCCGGGACAGGAGAACGTAAAACTGTTTTTT.